The next 17 T cell receptor beta chains were all read from a single sample in a study of T cells after yellow fever vaccination. Each CDR3 protein gets one entry after TCRdb re-called the 5' RACE reads with MiXCR. Of about 340,000 distinct CDR3 sequences listed, 3% to 4.5% are singletons. The material was PBMCs, obtained 5 days after the yellow fever booster vaccination. These receptor sequences come from a man aged 18 to 29 who received the YFV17D yellow fever vaccine.

The chain joins TRBV7-9 to TRBJ1-4; weak D call: TRBD1 (6 bases). In germline, CDR1 is SEHNR, CDR2 FQNEAQ (reference sequence). Trimming cost V 5 bases and J 7 bases, with 17 bases left between them. The CDR3 is 15 residues long. The CDR3 is CASSLGGARSEKLFF. The CDR3 DNA reads as TGTGCCAGCAGCCTGGGGGGGGCGCGGAGTGAAAAACTGTTTTTT.

This clonotype showed up many times. The rearrangement joins TRBV7-3 to TRBJ2-6; possibly TRBD2 for D (6 bases). Trimming took off 7 bases at V and 0 bases at J, with 13 bases between the two ends. CDR3 size: 16 residues. The germline CDR1 and CDR2 sequences are SGHTA and FQGTGA. The CDR3 loop is CASMGGPSSGANVLTF. In DNA, the CDR3 is TGTGCCAGCATGGGAGGTCCTAGCTCTGGGGCCAACGTCCTGACTTTC. Filled out from reference TRBV7-3 and TRBJ2-6, the complete variable domain reads GAGVSQTPSNKVTEKGKYVELRCDPISGHTALYWYRQSLGQGPEFLIYFQGTGAADDSGLPNDRFFAVRPEGSVSTLKIQRTERGDSAVYLCASMGGPSSGANVLTFGAGSRLTVL.

The J gene is TRBJ1-5, the V gene TRBV5-7, with unresolved D. TRBV5-7 is labeled an ORF, and its function is uncertain. V was pared by 0 bases and J by 7 bases, with 14 bases between. The CDR3 runs to 15 residues. CDR3 residues: CASSLGAGWRQPQHF. CDR3 nucleotides: TGTGCCAGCAGCTTGGGAGCAGGTTGGAGACAGCCCCAGCATTTT.

The rearrangement links TRBV6-5 to TRBJ2-1; 8 bases agree with TRBD2. Germline V gene data show CDR1 as MNHEY and CDR2 as SVGAGI. Losses at the gene ends were 2 bases for V and 5 bases for J; bases not matched to a gene: 14. The CDR3 is 18 amino acids. CDR3 sequence reads: CASSYGPEPGLDHNEQFF. CDR3 DNA sequence: TGTGCCAGCAGTTACGGCCCTGAGCCGGGACTAGATCACAATGAGCAGTTCTTC.

This clonotype showed up many times. CDR3 sequence (DNA): TGCAGTGCTCCGCGGGGGGCCAGGCAAGAGACCCAGTACTTC. Its protein is CSAPRGARQETQYF. The V call is TRBV20-1, the J call TRBJ2-5; TRBD2 matches 8 bases. The CDR3 has 14 residues. Trimming at V came to 5 bases and at J to 2 bases, leaving 7 bases not matched to a gene. CDR1 and CDR2 (germline): DFQATT, SNEGSKA (reference sequence).

This clonotype has ten or more counts. The chain combines TRBV29-1 with TRBJ2-7; 10 bases match TRBD1. The germline gives CDR1 SQVTM, CDR2 ANQGSEA. The ends lost 5 bases at V and 3 bases at J; junction bases unmatched: 10. The CDR3 spans 15 residues. The CDR3 here is CSVSGGQGDFYEQYF. The CDR3 DNA follows: TGCAGCGTTAGCGGCGGACAGGGGGATTTCTACGAGCAGTACTTC.

The chain joins TRBV12-3 or TRBV12-4 to TRBJ1-6; a weak D match, TRBD1 (5 bases). The V and J ends lost 3 bases and 0 bases respectively, with 12 bases between them. This CDR3 is built from 17 residues. In DNA form, the CDR3 reads TGTGCCAGCAGTTTCGGGGGAGCCCGCTCCTATAATTCACCCCTCCACTTT. Protein product: CASSFGGARSYNSPLHF.

This clonotype was detected ten times or more. DNA for the CDR3: TGTGCCAGCACCGCGGTCACTAGCACAGATACGCAGTATTTT. Protein sequence: CASTAVTSTDTQYF. The chain employs TRBV7-2 and TRBJ2-3; D unclear. This CDR3 region has 14 residues. Germline-derived CDR1 and CDR2 are SGHTA and FQGNSA. V lost 7 bases, J lost 0 bases, and 11 bases lay in between.

CDR3 sequence (DNA): TGCGCCAGCAGCCAAGATGGCCTAGCGGGGAGGCCAGATACGCAGTATTTT. It yields the protein CASSQDGLAGRPDTQYF. The genes are TRBV4-3 and TRBJ2-3, with 9 positions matching TRBD2. The germline CDR1 and CDR2 sequences are LGHNA and YSLEER. The CDR3 runs to 17 residues. Germline trimming cut 0 bases from V and 4 bases from J; bases unmatched to any gene: 8.

This clonotype has a count of ten or more. V and J are TRBV11-2 and TRBJ2-5; 7 bases align to TRBD2. This CDR3 spans 14 amino acids. CDR1 is SGHAT and CDR2 is FQNNGV in the germline V gene. Trimming cost V 5 bases and J 5 bases; bases outside gene matches: 8. As DNA, the CDR3 is TGTGCCAGCAGCCCATGGGGGAGGGGTGAGACCCAGTACTTC. Protein: CASSPWGRGETQYF.

This clonotype has just a few counts. V usage is TRBV7-8 and J usage is TRBJ2-7; 7 bases are shared with TRBD1. This CDR3 spans 12 amino acids. Germline CDR1 SGHVS, CDR2 FQNEAQ. V was clipped by 5 bases and J by 6 bases; unmatched bases: 4. DNA for the CDR3: TGTGCCAGCAGCCCTAGACAGGGCGAGCAGTACGTC. This sequence encodes CASSPRQGEQYV.

This clonotype was observed a few times. V and J are TRBV5-4 and TRBJ2-5; 8 bases map to TRBD1. V dropped 4 bases and J dropped 2; count of bases not matched to a gene: 7. CDR3 size: 15 residues. The germline V gene has CDR1 SGHNT and CDR2 YYREEE (reference sequence). This CDR3 is CASSRRDRNQETQYF. In DNA, the CDR3 is TGTGCCAGCAGCCGACGGGACAGGAATCAAGAGACCCAGTACTTC. The variable domain in full, completed from reference TRBV5-4 and TRBJ2-5, reads ETGVTQSPTHLIKTRGQQVTLRCSSQSGHNTVSWYQQALGQGPQFIFQYYREEENGRGNFPPRFSGLQFPNYSSELNVNALELDDSALYLCASSRRDRNQETQYFGPGTRLLVL.

The chain combines TRBV4-3 with TRBJ1-2; TRBD1 is a possible D gene (5 bases). This CDR3 has 17 residues. With 6 bases removed from V and 1 base from J, the gap between germline ends came to 21 bases. CDR1 is LGHNA and CDR2 is YSLEER in the germline V gene. The CDR3: CASRELEFGGSNYGYTF. Written as DNA, the CDR3 is TGCGCCAGCAGAGAGCTGGAGTTCGGGGGGAGTAACTATGGCTACACCTTC.

A few counts support this clonotype. V is TRBV4-3 and J is TRBJ1-1, with D unclear. Germline-derived CDR1 and CDR2 are LGHNA and YSLEER. This CDR3 region has 15 residues. Trimming left V 3 bases short and J 0 bases short, with 11 bases between. CDR3 amino acids: CASSHDRTVNTEAFF. In nucleotides, the CDR3 is TGCGCCAGCAGCCATGACCGGACGGTGAACACTGAAGCTTTCTTT.

The chain is built from TRBV6-1 and TRBJ2-5, with a possible D match to TRBD2 (5 bases). This CDR3 is built from 12 residues. From germline, CDR1 is MNHNS and CDR2 SASEGT. The ends were cut back, 7 bases at V and 3 bases at J, with 9 bases in the middle. CDR3 region: CASIGVEETQYF. CDR3 DNA: TGTGCCAGCATCGGGGTGGAAGAGACCCAGTACTTC.

About this clonotype itself: Since a much larger clone is just one base distant, this may be a read error. This chain uses TRBV12-3 or TRBV12-4 with TRBJ2-7; D might be TRBD2 (6 bases). V dropped 6 bases and J dropped 7 bases, with 13 bases sitting between them. The CDR3 covers 12 residues. The CDR3 nucleotides are TGTGCCAGCAGACTCTCCCGGGGGGAGCAGTACTTC. Its translation is CASRLSRGEQYF.

The chain joins TRBV11-2 to TRBJ1-5; 8 bases line up with TRBD1. The CDR3 consists of 17 residues. Germline CDR1 SGHAT, CDR2 FQNNGV. Trimming cost V 5 bases and J 6 bases; bases outside gene matches: 15. The CDR3 region is CASSPLVSSGGSQPQHF. In DNA, the CDR3 is TGTGCCAGCAGCCCCCTTGTGTCATCAGGGGGCAGTCAGCCCCAGCATTTT.